A single sample gave rise to the 19 T cell receptor beta chains below, sequenced in a study of regulatory T cells in long-lasting Graves disease. Assembly of TCR beta libraries relied on iRepertoire HTBI primers together with Arm-PCR of CDR3 regions. MiXCR, run by TCRdb on the multiplex PCR reads, gives a single entry per CDR3 protein. The table shows about 470,000 distinct CDR3 sequences, with under 25% occurring only once. The sample's time point: persistent/refractory GD, antithyroid drugs over 5 years with positive TRAb. PBMC RNA was the source of the TCR library. The sequencing here drew on peripheral blood mononuclear cells (PBMCs), taken when the disease was refractory, from a patient treated with antithyroid drugs. These TCRs come from a female donor with Graves disease.

This clonotype was seen ten or more times. The genes are TRBV6-1 and TRBJ2-7; no reliable D call. V lost 5 bases and J lost 0, with 11 bases in between. The CDR3 contains 14 residues. Per germline, CDR1 MNHNS and CDR2 SASEGT. In DNA form, the CDR3 reads TGTGCCAGCAGTCCCTTTCGTGTCTCCTACGAGCAGTACTTC. Protein product: CASSPFRVSYEQYF.

The chain combines TRBV6-1 with TRBJ2-7; 9 nucleotides agree with TRBD1. The germline gives CDR1 MNHNS, CDR2 SASEGT. CDR3 length equals 15 residues. J lost 5 bases, V lost 6 bases, and 11 bases had no gene match. The CDR3 DNA reads TGTGCCAGCAGAGCGGACAGGGGACGGGAACACGAGCAGTACTTC. Protein product: CASRADRGREHEQYF.

This sequence joins TRBV10-3 and TRBJ1-5; D remains unclear. With 4 bases removed from V and 0 bases from J, the gap between germline ends came to 22 bases. CDR1 is ENHRY and CDR2 is SYGVKD in the germline V gene. The CDR3 is 19 residues long. Here the CDR3 reads CAISAEGPLSDYSNQPQHF. In nucleotides, the CDR3 is TGTGCCATCAGTGCGGAGGGTCCGCTATCTGATTATAGCAATCAGCCCCAGCATTTT.

The chain carries TRBV9 and TRBJ1-5, with D possibly matching TRBD1 (5 bases). The V gene's germline CDR1 is SGDLS and CDR2 YYNGEE. The V end lost 4 bases, the J end lost 5 bases, and 10 bases lay between the germline ends. The CDR3 runs 13 residues. DNA of the CDR3: TGTGCCAGCAGCCCCAGGGCGGATCAGCCCCAGCATTTT. The encoded protein is CASSPRADQPQHF.

In its sample, this clonotype was seen many times. In DNA, the CDR3 is TGTGCCAGCAGTTACGAGGCAGGGGCCGACGAGCAGTACTTC. The encoded protein is CASSYEAGADEQYF. The chain joins TRBV6-2 or TRBV6-3 to TRBJ2-7; D possibly corresponds to TRBD1 (6 bases). V dropped 2 bases and J dropped 5 bases, with 13 bases sitting between them. This CDR3 spans 14 amino acids. The V gene's germline CDR1 is MNHEY and CDR2 SVGEGT.

This clonotype occurred many times. The chain couples TRBV28 to TRBJ2-7; 9 bases are shared with TRBD2. CDR3 length equals 13 residues. Looked up from germline, CDR1 is MDHEN and CDR2 is SYDVKM. Unmatched junction bases numbered 6, after V lost 8 bases and J lost 4 bases. Here the CDR3 reads CASLLAGTYEQYF. DNA for the CDR3: TGTGCCAGCTTGCTAGCGGGAACGTACGAGCAGTACTTC.

At least ten counts were recorded for this clonotype. The rearrangement joins TRBV27 to TRBJ2-7; 8 positions match TRBD2. Germline CDR1 reads MNHEY; CDR2 reads SMNVEV (reference sequence). With V trimmed by 2 bases and J by 6 bases, 3 bases remained unmatched. The CDR3 length is 13 residues. CDR3 in amino acids: CASSLIGTSEQYF. The CDR3 DNA follows: TGTGCCAGCAGTTTAATCGGGACTAGCGAGCAGTACTTC.

This clonotype has just a few counts. The chain couples TRBV4-1 to TRBJ2-5, with D perhaps matching TRBD1 (6 bases). Per the germline V gene, CDR1 is MGHRA and CDR2 is YSYEKL. Trimming pared 4 bases from V and 4 bases from J, leaving 13 bases between. This CDR3 region has 14 residues. The CDR3 loop is CASSLQGKGETQYF. DNA of the CDR3: TGCGCCAGCAGCCTGCAGGGGAAGGGAGAGACCCAGTACTTC.

About this clonotype itself: One end of the junction fails to match germline, which may point to a read error. The chain has TRBV28 and TRBJ2-3; the D gene is possibly TRBD1 (7 bases). The CDR3 has 14 residues. The germline gives CDR1 MDHEN, CDR2 SYDVKM. The CDR3 protein is CANSFARGANTQYF. The CDR3 DNA reads as TGTGCCAACAGTTTTGCCAGGGGGGCAAATACGCAGTATTTT.

J is TRBJ2-1 and V is TRBV2; D unclear. The germline V gene has CDR1 SNHLY and CDR2 FYNNEI. The length of the CDR3 is 11 residues. Trimming pared 6 bases from V and 3 bases from J, leaving 3 bases between. Here the CDR3 DNA reads TGTGCCAGCAGGGTCTACAATGAGCAGTTCTTC. Its protein product is CASRVYNEQFF. Filled out from reference TRBV2 and TRBJ2-1, the complete variable domain reads EPEVTQTPSHQVTQMGQEVILRCVPISNHLYFYWYRQILGQKVEFLVSFYNNEISEKSEIFDDQFSVERPDGSNFTLKIRSTKLEDSAMYFCASRVYNEQFFGPGTRLTVL.

This clonotype was detected only a few times. V gene TRBV7-3 combines with J gene TRBJ2-3, with TRBD2 matching 9 bases. V was pared by 1 base and J by 4 bases, with 15 bases of the junction left unmatched. Germline CDR1 SGHTA, CDR2 FQGTGA. CDR3 size: 19 residues. The CDR3 loop reads CASSLRGGRAREVADTQYF. In DNA, the CDR3 is TGTGCCAGCAGCTTAAGAGGCGGGAGGGCCCGAGAGGTTGCAGATACGCAGTATTTT.

This clonotype was counted between two and nine times. This chain's CDR3 is CASSLGDLDEQYF. For the CDR3, the DNA is TGTGCCAGCAGCTTAGGGGACCTGGACGAGCAGTACTTC. The chain employs TRBV7-6 and TRBJ2-7, with D perhaps TRBD1 or TRBD2 (5 bases each). V was clipped by 1 base and J by 5 bases, with 9 bases between them. The CDR3 has 13 residues. The germline gives CDR1 SGHVS, CDR2 FNYEAQ. The full variable domain, completed using reference TRBV7-6 and TRBJ2-7, is GAGVSQSPRYKVTKRGQDVALRCDPISGHVSLYWYRQALGQGPEFLTYFNYEAQQDKSGLPNDRFSAERPEGSISTLTIQRTEQRDSAMYRCASSLGDLDEQYFGPGTRLTVT.

This clonotype was seen repeatedly, ten times or more. The chain uses TRBV6-1 and TRBJ2-2; 11 bases match TRBD2. Germline values: CDR1 MNHNS, CDR2 SASEGT. The J segment lost 1 base and the V segment lost 5 bases, leaving 18 bases of the junction unmatched. The CDR3 contains 21 residues. The CDR3 region is CASSHTRFLTLAGVNTGELFF. The CDR3 DNA follows: TGTGCCAGCAGTCATACCCGATTCTTAACACTAGCGGGAGTGAACACCGGGGAGCTGTTTTTT.

Points on this clonotype: This clone may be a read error of a much larger clone one base away. The chain combines TRBV7-9 with TRBJ2-5; D is possibly TRBD2 (6 bases). Looked up from germline, CDR1 is SEHNR and CDR2 is FQNEAQ (reference sequence). The CDR3 spans 13 residues. The DNA for the CDR3 is TGTACCAGCAGCCCGCGGGGCGCAGAGACCCAGTACTTC. Its protein is CTSSPRGAETQYF.

This clonotype was seen a few times. The chain couples TRBV5-1 to TRBJ1-2; tentative D call: TRBD1 (5 bases). This CDR3 is 14 amino acids long. Germline V gene lookup returns CDR1 SGHRS and CDR2 YFSETQ. The V end lost 4 bases, the J end lost 4 bases, and 14 bases lay between the germline ends. This CDR3 reads CASSERGSLYGYTF. The CDR3 bases are TGCGCCAGCAGCGAGCGGGGCTCGCTCTATGGCTACACCTTC. Using reference TRBV5-1 and TRBJ1-2 for the parts outside the CDR3, the full variable domain is KAGVTQTPRYLIKTRGQQVTLSCSPISGHRSVSWYQQTPGQGLQFLFEYFSETQRNKGNFPGRFSGRQFSNSRSEMNVSTLELGDSALYLCASSERGSLYGYTFGSGTRLTVV.

This clonotype occurred a few times. This chain links TRBV18 with TRBJ2-7, with 7 bases that match TRBD2. This CDR3 has 16 amino acids. In germline, CDR1 is KGHSH, CDR2 LQKENI. The V and J ends lost 0 bases and 7 bases, in that order; junction bases with no gene match: 12. CDR3 coding DNA: TGTGCCAGCTCACCACCAGGGCTAGCGCGGGGGAATGAGCAGTACTTC. This gives the protein CASSPPGLARGNEQYF.

This clonotype was found many times. V and J are TRBV3-1 and TRBJ1-1; weak D call: TRBD1 (6 bases). Per germline, CDR1 LGHDT and CDR2 YNNKEL (reference sequence). The CDR3 has 13 residues. V lost 4 bases to trimming and J lost 3 bases, with 9 bases between them. The CDR3 loop is CASSPQGYTEAFF. The DNA for the CDR3 is TGTGCCAGCAGCCCCCAGGGGTACACTGAAGCTTTCTTT.

This clonotype was counted at least ten times. The J gene is TRBJ2-7, the V gene TRBV2; 10 bases are shared with TRBD1. The CDR3 is 17 amino acids. V shed 6 bases, J shed 5 bases, and the junction held 16 bases outside the gene matches. The germline gives CDR1 SNHLY, CDR2 FYNNEI. CDR3 region: CASSRNRPGQGTDEQYF. Here the CDR3 DNA reads TGTGCCAGCAGCCGGAACCGTCCGGGACAGGGGACCGACGAGCAGTACTTC.

This clonotype was detected ten times or more. The chain couples TRBV24-1 to TRBJ2-5, with 8 bases aligning to TRBD2. CDR1 is KGHDR and CDR2 is SFDVKD in the germline V gene. The CDR3 is 16 residues long. With 3 bases clipped from V and 1 base from J, the junction kept 6 bases outside the gene matches. CDR3 residues: CATSDPSLAAQETQYF. The CDR3 coding sequence is TGTGCCACCAGTGATCCCTCACTAGCGGCCCAAGAGACCCAGTACTTC.